This entry describes one TCR beta chain. No antigen is known for it. The input lacks base qualities; no much larger clone sits a single base away. A cohort of more than 25 patients with locally advanced or metastatic urothelial carcinoma, treated at Memorial Sloan Kettering on a trial protocol, was included. Peripheral blood mononuclear cells were collected pretreatment and during treatment, at between 1 and 8 total time points per patient. The Qiagen DNeasy Blood extraction kit was used to purify genomic DNA from total PBMCs and tumor samples. PBMCs were collected pretreatment and during treatment, and were isolated and stored as previously described. This sample was taken from a study of PD-L1 blockade in urothelial cancer (dated by TCRdb to 2016 to 2017). Broadly, across the study: All patients started therapy at some point between 2014 and 2016 and received atezolizumab 1,200 mg intravenously every 3 weeks. Twenty-five of 29 patients were males with bladder-origin urothelial cancer, and about 65% of the 29 reported a prior smoking history. An ECOG performance status of 0 or 1 was recorded for the patients, and 0 to 3 prior chemotherapy regimens had been received by the patients. Blood samples were analyzed 3 weeks after the start of treatment (second dose) and 6 weeks after the start of treatment. Blood samples gave a median of 141,255 T cells and 83,000 or so unique TCRs, with a median clonality of approximately 0.08. The study, an exploratory multi-omic analysis, examined somatic, immune and clinical correlates of response to PD-L1 blockade with atezolizumab in urothelial cancer. Pretreatment tumor samples and matched peripheral blood, collected serially before and after atezolizumab treatment, underwent TCR sequencing. Durable clinical benefit meant progression-free survival longer than 6 months, and TCR features were also tested against progression-free and overall survival. In the same patients, whole exome sequencing and RNA sequencing of pretreatment tumors were performed in addition to TCR sequencing. Roughly nine patients achieved durable clinical benefit and some 21 did not. Pretreatment blood TCR-seq was available for twenty-nine patients, at least one posttreatment blood collection was obtained for approximately 25 patients, and tumor TCR-seq was available for approximately 25 patients. Results the study describes overall, beyond this receptor: Small sample size (n ≈ 29) and many exploratory analyses mean the results are intended to be hypothesis-generating. Improved progression-free and overall survival was found to be associated with pretreatment peripheral blood TCR clonality below the median. Patients with durable benefit showed greater expansion of tumor-associated TCR clones in peripheral blood 3 weeks after starting treatment (n ≈ 20, p = 0.022).

Synthetic TCR analog templates were spiked into each PCR to estimate absolute template abundance from read counts. The immunoSEQ assay used bias-controlled V and J gene primers to amplify TCRbeta CDR3 regions from genomic DNA. Sequencing of rearranged TCRbeta segments was performed at approximately 20X coverage. As for the authors' bioinformatics: Clustering was used to correct sequencing errors, and CDR3s were annotated against IMGT so that V, D and J genes could be assigned. Downstream analyses used only productive TCRbeta rearrangements, leaving out any out-of-frame or stop-codon sequences. Clonality was computed as one minus Shannon entropy normalized by the log of the number of unique productive sequences. Fisher's exact test with Benjamini-Hochberg correction, at a threshold of adjusted p below 0.01, was used to find clones that differed between time points or between blood and tumor. The source is immuneACCESS, and TCRdb retained only in-frame sequences with V and J called. Part of the clones is not carried over; for the studies checked, unresolved V genes explain less than half of this, and the remainder is unexplained. V, J and clone size are taken as reported in that table, and D and trimming were inferred from the DNA itself. Here the sample has approximately 110,000 clones; around 82% occur a single time. The ten largest account for about 2.4% of the sample.

Sequencing was performed on PBMCs, taken around atezolizumab (anti-PD-L1) treatment. The receptor's source is a man aged 50-59 years with urothelial cancer.

The CDR3 reads CAWEGGHEKLFF. The nucleotide sequence is given as TGTGCCTGGGAGGGGGGGCACGAAAAACTGTTTTTT. The receptor chain draws on TRBV30 and TRBJ1-4; TRBD1 is perhaps the D gene, given 6 matching bases. V is reduced by 5 bases and J by 8 bases, leaving a spacing of 12 bases between them. From the cysteine through the phenylalanine, the CDR3 covers 12 amino acids. Only CDR3 DNA remains: 36 bases, in frame from the first base. Sequences GTSNPN (CDR1) and SVGIG (CDR2) are obtained from the germline V gene (reference sequence).